This entry lists 13 T cell receptor beta chains sequenced from one sample in a study of T-cell reconstitution after alpha-beta-depleted transplantation in children. The authors prepared the TCRbeta library with unique molecular identifiers. Each CDR3 protein is one row after TCRdb ran MiXCR on the PCR reads. The profile covers 350,000 to 450,000 distinct CDR3 sequences, with 10% to 15% appearing a single time and approximately 4.3% taken by the ten largest. The input for sequencing was PBMCs, taken from the stem cell graft. Source of these receptors: a human donor who donated a stem cell graft to a child with Fanconi anemia.

This clonotype was found a few times. The chain has TRBV27 and TRBJ2-6, with TRBD1 matching over 8 bases. Germline V gene lookup returns CDR1 MNHEY and CDR2 SMNVEV (reference sequence). V gave up 5 bases and J gave up 0 bases; unmatched junction bases: 6. This CDR3 has 17 residues. The CDR3 protein is CASSKGQAISGANVLTF. For the CDR3, the DNA is TGTGCCAGCAGTAAGGGACAGGCGATCTCTGGGGCCAACGTCCTGACTTTC.

This clonotype was observed a few times. CDR3 nucleotides: TGTGCCATCAGTGTGGGACAGGGGAATTCACCCCTCCACTTT. It codes for CAISVGQGNSPLHF. J is TRBJ1-6 and V is TRBV10-3; 10 bases fit TRBD1. CDR1 and CDR2 (germline): ENHRY, SYGVKD. The CDR3 is 14 residues long. Trimming removed 4 bases from V and 7 bases from J; junction bases left unmatched: 1.

This clonotype has only a few counts. The rearrangement uses TRBV12-3 or TRBV12-4 and TRBJ2-7; D might be TRBD1 (6 bases). Trimming cost V 4 bases and J 7 bases, with 11 bases left between them. CDR3 length equals 12 residues. The CDR3 loop reads CASSSQGTEQYF. In DNA form, the CDR3 reads TGTGCCAGCAGTTCACAGGGTACGGAGCAGTACTTC.

The sample holds many counts of this clonotype. V gene TRBV12-3 or TRBV12-4 combines with J gene TRBJ2-2; possibly TRBD2 for D (6 bases). This CDR3 is 14 amino acids long. V was shortened by 8 bases and J by 0 bases, with 10 bases between the two germline ends. The CDR3: CASGGTANTGELFF. The CDR3, as DNA: TGTGCCAGCGGCGGGACCGCGAACACCGGGGAGCTGTTTTTT.

This clonotype occurred many times. The chain couples TRBV5-1 to TRBJ2-1; the D gene is possibly TRBD1 (5 bases). The V gene lost 0 bases and the J gene lost 9 bases, with 16 bases spanning the gap. CDR1 SGHRS and CDR2 YFSETQ come from the germline V gene. The CDR3 has 15 amino acids. This chain's CDR3 is CASSLAGQGIGEQFF. CDR3 nucleotide sequence: TGCGCCAGCAGCTTGGCAGGGCAGGGCATCGGTGAGCAGTTCTTC.

This clonotype was seen only a few times. The CDR3 bases are TGCAGCGTTGCCTTGGGACAGGGAGAGACCCAGTACTTC. This translates into CSVALGQGETQYF. This sequence joins TRBV29-1 and TRBJ2-5; the match to TRBD1 covers 9 bases. V trimming: 4 bases; J trimming: 4 bases; junction bases outside the gene matches: 4. The CDR3 has 13 residues. The germline V gene encodes CDR1 SQVTM and CDR2 ANQGSEA.

Ten or more counts support this clonotype. Germline is not matched at one junction end, which may reflect a read error. The chain has TRBV29-1 and TRBJ2-5, with D possibly matching TRBD1 (6 bases). Per the germline V gene, CDR1 is SQVTM and CDR2 is ANQGSEA. CDR3 size: 13 residues. The CDR3 region is CSAGQTYQETQYF. In nucleotides, the CDR3 is TGCAGCGCCGGACAGACGTACCAAGAGACCCAGTATTTC.

The rearrangement uses TRBV12-3 or TRBV12-4 and TRBJ1-5; 7 nucleotides agree with TRBD1. Trimming cost V 6 bases and J 4 bases; bases outside gene matches: 6. The CDR3 contains 14 residues. CDR3 sequence: CASSLQGKNQPQHF. The DNA for the CDR3 is TGTGCCAGCAGCCTACAGGGGAAAAATCAGCCCCAGCATTTT.

Only a few counts were recorded for this clonotype. The CDR3 spells CASSLVGRDKTQYF. In DNA, the CDR3 is TGTGCCAGCAGCTTAGTGGGGAGGGATAAGACCCAGTACTTC. The chain employs TRBV7-2 and TRBJ2-5; 7 positions match TRBD2. Germline loops: CDR1 SGHTA, CDR2 FQGNSA. CDR3 length: 14 residues. V shed 1 base, J shed 6 bases, and the junction held 5 bases outside the gene matches.

This clonotype was seen only a few times. The chain is built from TRBV9 and TRBJ2-3; the D is unclear. This CDR3 has 14 amino acids. Germline loops: CDR1 SGDLS, CDR2 YYNGEE. The V end was cut by 3 bases, the J end by 4 bases, with 12 bases between. CDR3 sequence (DNA): TGTGCCAGCAGCGGGTTCTCCGACCCAGATACGCAGTATTTT. Translating it yields CASSGFSDPDTQYF.

V and J are TRBV7-9 and TRBJ1-3; D not certain. The germline V gene has CDR1 SEHNR and CDR2 FQNEAQ (reference sequence). V lost 5 bases, J lost 2 bases, and 10 bases lay in between. The CDR3 totals 14 residues. The CDR3 sequence is CASSDSWTGNTIYF. CDR3 coding DNA: TGTGCCAGCAGCGATTCGTGGACTGGAAACACCATATATTTT.

Many counts were recorded for this clonotype. V and J are TRBV5-6 and TRBJ2-5; TRBD1 or TRBD2 may be the D gene (5 bases each). This CDR3 is 17 amino acids long. Deletions cut 0 bases from V and 2 bases from J, with 17 bases between. Germline V gene lookup returns CDR1 SGHDT and CDR2 YYEEEE. CDR3 sequence (DNA): TGTGCCAGCAGCTTGGCCGTACGGACTGGGGGACAAGAGACCCAGTACTTC. Protein product: CASSLAVRTGGQETQYF.

This clonotype was seen only a few times. The chain uses TRBV5-1 and TRBJ2-1; tentatively, D is TRBD1 (6 bases). V dropped 4 bases and J dropped 9 bases, with 17 bases sitting between them. This CDR3 contains 14 residues. Germline CDR1 and CDR2: SGHRS and YFSETQ. DNA of the CDR3: TGCGCCAGCAGCATTTCCGGGACACCCAGTGAGCAGTTCTTC. Encoded protein: CASSISGTPSEQFF.